This T cell receptor beta chain was captured by sequencing in a study of neoadjuvant nivolumab and ipilimumab in lung cancer. Method: immunoSEQ multiplex PCR; TCRdb's copy keeps in-frame clones and lacks some. The sample yields about 18,000 clones, roughly three quarters seen once. CDR3 length: 13 amino acids. Germline CDR1 MNHNS, CDR2 SASEGT. V lost 7 bases to trimming and J lost 3 bases, with 12 bases between them. This chain joins TRBV6-1 and TRBJ1-2, with a possible D match to TRBD1 (6 bases). The source material was tumor tissue, sampled after neoadjuvant nivolumab, alone or with ipilimumab, at or shortly before surgery. The sequence came from an adult with non-small cell lung cancer. The DNA of the CDR3 is TGTGCCAGCAACGGACAGTTGGACTATGGCTACACCTTC. Protein: CASNGQLDYGYTF.